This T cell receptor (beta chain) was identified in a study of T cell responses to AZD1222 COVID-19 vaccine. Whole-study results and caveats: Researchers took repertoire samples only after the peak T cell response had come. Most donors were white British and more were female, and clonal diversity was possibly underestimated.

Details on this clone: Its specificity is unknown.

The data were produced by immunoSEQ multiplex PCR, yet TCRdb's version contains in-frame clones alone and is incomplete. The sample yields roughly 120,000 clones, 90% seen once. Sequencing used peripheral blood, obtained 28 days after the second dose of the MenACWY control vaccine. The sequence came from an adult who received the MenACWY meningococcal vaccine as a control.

The CDR3 reads CAWRNRGQSYNSPLHF. Written as DNA, the CDR3 is TGTGCCTGGAGAAACAGGGGGCAGAGCTATAATTCACCCCTCCACTTT. The chain employs TRBV30 and TRBJ1-6; TRBD1 agrees at 9 bases. V shed 3 bases and J 3 bases; nucleotides not matched to a gene: 6. The CDR3 has 16 residues. Germline V lookup: CDR1 GTSNPN, CDR2 SVGIG (reference sequence).